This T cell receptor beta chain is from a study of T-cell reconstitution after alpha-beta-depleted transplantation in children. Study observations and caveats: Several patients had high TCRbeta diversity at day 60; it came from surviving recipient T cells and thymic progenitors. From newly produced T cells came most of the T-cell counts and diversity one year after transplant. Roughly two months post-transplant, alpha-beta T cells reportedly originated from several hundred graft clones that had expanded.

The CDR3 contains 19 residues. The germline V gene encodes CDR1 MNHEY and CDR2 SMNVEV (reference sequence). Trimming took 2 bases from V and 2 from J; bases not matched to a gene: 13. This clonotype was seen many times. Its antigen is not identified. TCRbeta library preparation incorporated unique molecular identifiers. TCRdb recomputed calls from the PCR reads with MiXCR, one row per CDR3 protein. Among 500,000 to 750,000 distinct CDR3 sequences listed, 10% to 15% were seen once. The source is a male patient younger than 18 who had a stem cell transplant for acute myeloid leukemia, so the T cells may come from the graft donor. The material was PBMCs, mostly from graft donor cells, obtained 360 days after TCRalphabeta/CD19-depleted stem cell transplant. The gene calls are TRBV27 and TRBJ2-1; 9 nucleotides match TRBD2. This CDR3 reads CASSLGGISGRIPYNEQFF. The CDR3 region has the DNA TGTGCCAGCAGTTTAGGAGGGATTAGCGGGAGAATCCCCTACAATGAGCAGTTCTTC.